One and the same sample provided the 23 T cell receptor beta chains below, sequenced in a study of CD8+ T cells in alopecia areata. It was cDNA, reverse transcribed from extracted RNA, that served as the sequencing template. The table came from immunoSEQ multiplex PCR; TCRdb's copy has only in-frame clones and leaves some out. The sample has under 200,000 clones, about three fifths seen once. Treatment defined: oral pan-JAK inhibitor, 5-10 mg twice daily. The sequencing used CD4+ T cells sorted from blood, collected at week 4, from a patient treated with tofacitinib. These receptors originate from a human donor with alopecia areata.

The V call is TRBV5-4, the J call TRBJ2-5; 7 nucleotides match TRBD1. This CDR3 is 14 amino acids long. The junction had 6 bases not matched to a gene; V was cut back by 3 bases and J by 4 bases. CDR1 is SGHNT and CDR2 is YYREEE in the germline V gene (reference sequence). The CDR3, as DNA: TGTGCCAGCAGCTCCGGGACAGAAAGAGAGACCCAGTACTTC. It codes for CASSSGTERETQYF.

For the CDR3, the DNA is TGTGCCAGCAGCTTGGGGACTCTCCTCGAAACCTACAATGAGCAGTTCTTC. Amino acids: CASSLGTLLETYNEQFF. The chain links TRBV7-8 to TRBJ2-1; tentative D call: TRBD2 (6 bases). With 3 bases removed from V and 2 bases from J, the gap between germline ends came to 17 bases. The CDR3 runs to 17 residues. Germline values: CDR1 SGHVS, CDR2 FQNEAQ.

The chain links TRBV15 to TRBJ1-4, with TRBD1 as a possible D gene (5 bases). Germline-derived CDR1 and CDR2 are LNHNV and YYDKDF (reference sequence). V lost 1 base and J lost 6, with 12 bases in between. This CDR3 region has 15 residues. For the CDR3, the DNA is TGTGCCACCAGCAGAGGATGGGGGGAGGATGAAAAACTGTTTTTT. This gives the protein CATSRGWGEDEKLFF.

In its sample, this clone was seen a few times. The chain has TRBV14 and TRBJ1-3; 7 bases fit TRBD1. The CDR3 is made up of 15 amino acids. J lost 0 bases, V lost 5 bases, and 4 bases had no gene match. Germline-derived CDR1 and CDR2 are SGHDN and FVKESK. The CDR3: CASSSDRSSGNTIYF. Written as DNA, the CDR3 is TGTGCCAGCAGCTCGGACAGGAGCTCTGGAAACACCATATATTTT.

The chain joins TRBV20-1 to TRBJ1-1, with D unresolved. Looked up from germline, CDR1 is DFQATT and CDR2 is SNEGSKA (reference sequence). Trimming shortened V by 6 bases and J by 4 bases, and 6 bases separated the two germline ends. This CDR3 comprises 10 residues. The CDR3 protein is CSASFTEAFF. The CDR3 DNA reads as TGCAGTGCCTCGTTCACTGAAGCTTTCTTT.

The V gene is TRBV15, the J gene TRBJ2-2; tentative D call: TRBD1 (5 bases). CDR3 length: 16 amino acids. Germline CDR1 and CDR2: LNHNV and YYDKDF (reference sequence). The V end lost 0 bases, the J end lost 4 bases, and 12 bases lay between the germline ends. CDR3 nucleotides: TGTGCCACCAGCAGAGACAGGGCGGTTAGCACCGGGGAGCTGTTTTTT. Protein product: CATSRDRAVSTGELFF.

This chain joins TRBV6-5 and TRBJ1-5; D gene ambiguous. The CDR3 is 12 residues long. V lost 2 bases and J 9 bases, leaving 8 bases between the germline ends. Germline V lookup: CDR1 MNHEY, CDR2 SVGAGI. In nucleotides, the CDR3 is TGTGCCAGCAGTTACCCGTTAGGGCCCCAGCATTTT. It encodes CASSYPLGPQHF.

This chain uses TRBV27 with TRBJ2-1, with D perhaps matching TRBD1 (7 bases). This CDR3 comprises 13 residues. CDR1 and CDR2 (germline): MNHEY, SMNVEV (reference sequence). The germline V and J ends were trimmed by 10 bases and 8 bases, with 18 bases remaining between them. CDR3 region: CATRGVLGDEQFF. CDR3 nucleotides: TGTGCCACCAGGGGGGTTCTCGGCGATGAGCAGTTCTTC.

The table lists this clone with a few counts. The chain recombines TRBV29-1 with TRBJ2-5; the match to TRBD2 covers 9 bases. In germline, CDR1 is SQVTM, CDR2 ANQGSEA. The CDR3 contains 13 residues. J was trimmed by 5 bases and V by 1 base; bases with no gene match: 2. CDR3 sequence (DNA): TGCAGCGTTGAAGGCACTAGCGGGGAGACCCAGTACTTC. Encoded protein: CSVEGTSGETQYF. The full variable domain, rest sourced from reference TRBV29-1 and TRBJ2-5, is SAVISQKPSRDICQRGTSLTIQCQVDSQVTMMFWYRQQPGQSLTLIATANQGSEATYESGFVIDKFPISRPNLTFSTLTVSNMSPEDSSIYLCSVEGTSGETQYFGPGTRLLVL.

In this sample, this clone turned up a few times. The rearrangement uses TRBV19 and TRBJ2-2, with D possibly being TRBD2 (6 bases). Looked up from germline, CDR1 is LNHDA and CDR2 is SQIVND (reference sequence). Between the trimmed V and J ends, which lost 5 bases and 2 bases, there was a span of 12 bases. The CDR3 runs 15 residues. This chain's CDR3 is CASSPGLPNTGELFF. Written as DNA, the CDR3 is TGTGCCAGTAGTCCTGGACTACCAAACACCGGGGAGCTGTTTTTT.

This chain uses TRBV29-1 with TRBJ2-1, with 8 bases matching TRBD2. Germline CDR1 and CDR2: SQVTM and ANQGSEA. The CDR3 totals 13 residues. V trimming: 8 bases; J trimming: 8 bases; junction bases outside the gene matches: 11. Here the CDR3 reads CSIGGAPPDEQFF. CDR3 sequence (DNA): TGCAGCATCGGGGGGGCACCCCCGGATGAGCAGTTCTTC.

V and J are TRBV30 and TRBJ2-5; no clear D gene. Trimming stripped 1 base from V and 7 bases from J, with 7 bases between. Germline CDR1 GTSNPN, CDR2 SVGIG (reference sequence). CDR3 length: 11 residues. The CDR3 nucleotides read TGTGCCTGGAGTGCCCCGGCGACCCAGTACTTC. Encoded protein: CAWSAPATQYF.

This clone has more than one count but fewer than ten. In nucleotides, the CDR3 is TGCAGCGTTTTACCTGAAGCTTTCTTT. This codes for CSVLPEAFF. V gene TRBV29-1 combines with J gene TRBJ1-1, with unresolved D. Germline V CDR1 and CDR2: SQVTM, ANQGSEA. The length of the CDR3 is 9 residues. The ends were cut back, 5 bases at V and 6 bases at J, with 4 bases in the middle.

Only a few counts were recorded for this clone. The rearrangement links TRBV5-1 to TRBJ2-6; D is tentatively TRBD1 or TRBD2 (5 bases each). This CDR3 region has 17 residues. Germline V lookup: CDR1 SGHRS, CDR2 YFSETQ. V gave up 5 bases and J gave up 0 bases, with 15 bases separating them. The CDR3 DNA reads TGCGCCAGCAGTTTCGGGACGGGGAGCTCTGGGGCCAACGTCCTGACTTTC. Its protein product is CASSFGTGSSGANVLTF.

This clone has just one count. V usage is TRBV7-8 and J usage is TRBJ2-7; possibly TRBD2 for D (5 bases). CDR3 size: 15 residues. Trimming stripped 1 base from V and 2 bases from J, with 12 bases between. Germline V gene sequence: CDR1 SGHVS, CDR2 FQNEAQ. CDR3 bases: TGTGCCAGCAGCTTAGAGACTACCCACCCCTACGAGCAGTACTTC. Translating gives CASSLETTHPYEQYF.

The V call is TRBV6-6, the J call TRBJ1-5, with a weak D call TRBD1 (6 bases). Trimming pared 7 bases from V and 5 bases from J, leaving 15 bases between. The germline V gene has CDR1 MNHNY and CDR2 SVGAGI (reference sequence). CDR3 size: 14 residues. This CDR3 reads CASTNQGRHQPQHF. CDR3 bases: TGTGCCAGCACTAATCAGGGGCGGCATCAGCCCCAGCATTTT.

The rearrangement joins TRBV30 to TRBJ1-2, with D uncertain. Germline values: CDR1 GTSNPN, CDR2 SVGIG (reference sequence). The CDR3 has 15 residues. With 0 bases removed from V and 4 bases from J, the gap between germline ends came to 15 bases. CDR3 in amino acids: CAWSVVEVHSYGYTF. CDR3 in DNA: TGTGCCTGGAGTGTAGTGGAGGTACACAGCTATGGCTACACCTTC.

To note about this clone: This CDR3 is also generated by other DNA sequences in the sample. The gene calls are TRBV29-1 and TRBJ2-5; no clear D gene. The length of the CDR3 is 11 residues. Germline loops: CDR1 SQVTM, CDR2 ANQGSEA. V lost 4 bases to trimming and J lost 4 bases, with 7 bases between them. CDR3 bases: TGCAGCGTTGTCGTTGGAGAGACCCAGTACTTC. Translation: CSVVVGETQYF.

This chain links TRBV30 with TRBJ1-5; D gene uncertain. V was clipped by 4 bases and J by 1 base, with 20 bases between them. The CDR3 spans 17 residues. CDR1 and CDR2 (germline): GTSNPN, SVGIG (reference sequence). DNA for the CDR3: TGTGCCTGGACCCCCCCGCGCGTCCTGGGCAGCAATCAGCCCCAGCATTTT. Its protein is CAWTPPRVLGSNQPQHF.

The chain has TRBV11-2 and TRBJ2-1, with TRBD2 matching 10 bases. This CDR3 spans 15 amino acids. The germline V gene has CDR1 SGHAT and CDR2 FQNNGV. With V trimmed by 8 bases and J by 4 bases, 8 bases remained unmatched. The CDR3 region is CASLLAGSTYNEQFF. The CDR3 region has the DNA TGTGCCAGCTTACTAGCGGGGAGTACTTACAATGAGCAGTTCTTC.

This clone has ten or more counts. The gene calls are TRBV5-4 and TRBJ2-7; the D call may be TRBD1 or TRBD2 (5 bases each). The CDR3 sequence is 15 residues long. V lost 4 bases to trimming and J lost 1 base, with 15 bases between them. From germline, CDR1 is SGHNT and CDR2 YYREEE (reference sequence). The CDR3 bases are TGTGCCAGCAGCCAAACGGGACGTTCGTCCTACGAGCAGTACTTC. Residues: CASSQTGRSSYEQYF.

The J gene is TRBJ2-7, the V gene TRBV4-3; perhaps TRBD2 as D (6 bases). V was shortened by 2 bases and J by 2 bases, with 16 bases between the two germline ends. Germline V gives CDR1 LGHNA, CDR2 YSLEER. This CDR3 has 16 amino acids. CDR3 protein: CASSQKFGTETYEQYF. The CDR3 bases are TGCGCCAGCAGCCAAAAATTCGGGACTGAAACCTACGAGCAGTACTTC.

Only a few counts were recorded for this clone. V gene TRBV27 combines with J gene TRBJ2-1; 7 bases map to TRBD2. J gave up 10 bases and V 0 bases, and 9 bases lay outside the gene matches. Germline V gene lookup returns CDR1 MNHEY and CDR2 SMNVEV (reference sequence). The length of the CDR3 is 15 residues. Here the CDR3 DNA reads TGTGCCAGCAGTTTATCAAGACTAGCCCCTGGCGAGCAGTTCTTC. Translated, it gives CASSLSRLAPGEQFF.